Presented here are 24 T cell receptor beta chains from one specimen sequenced in a study of blood T cell repertoires in COVID-19. Assay used: immunoSEQ multiplex PCR; TCRdb lists only in-frame clones, some missing. Counted here are roughly 69,000 clones, around 87% occurring once; the ten biggest clones make up approximately 7%. Sequenced input: peripheral blood. The origin of the receptors is a man in his fifties with active COVID-19.

CDR3 DNA sequence: TGTGCCAGCAGGCCAGGGGGGAATGTTCAGCCCCAGCATTTT. It is translated as CASRPGGNVQPQHF. The V call is TRBV28, the J call TRBJ1-5, with TRBD1 matching over 7 bases. CDR1 is MDHEN and CDR2 is SYDVKM in the germline V gene. The CDR3 spans 14 residues. Trimming took 6 bases from V and 6 from J; bases not matched to a gene: 8. Looking up the rest from reference TRBV28 and TRBJ1-5 gives the full variable domain: DVKVTQSSRYLVKRTGEKVFLECVQDMDHENMFWYRQDPGLGLRLIYFSYDVKMKEKGDIPEGYSVSREKKERFSLILESASTNQTSMYLCASRPGGNVQPQHFGDGTRLSIL.

This chain connects TRBV14 to TRBJ1-5; weak D call: TRBD1 (5 bases). In germline, CDR1 is SGHDN, CDR2 FVKESK. Trimming stripped 0 bases from V and 6 bases from J, with 6 bases between. This CDR3 is 13 amino acids long. DNA of the CDR3: TGTGCCAGCAGCCAAGATAGGGGTCAGCCCCAGCATTTT. Encoded protein: CASSQDRGQPQHF.

The chain links TRBV3-1 (or the pseudogene TRBV3-2) to TRBJ1-2; a weak D match, TRBD1 (5 bases). The CDR3 has 17 amino acids. Germline CDR1 LGHDT, CDR2 YNNKEL (reference sequence). With 1 base removed from V and 3 bases from J, the gap between germline ends came to 18 bases. CDR3: CASSQGFLGDLDYGYTF. CDR3 DNA sequence: TGTGCCAGCAGCCAAGGTTTCCTCGGGGACTTGGACTATGGCTACACCTTC.

The chain employs TRBV5-1 and TRBJ2-1; TRBD2 agrees at 16 bases. Germline V gives CDR1 SGHRS, CDR2 YFSETQ. The CDR3 sequence is 18 residues long. Trimming took 4 bases from V and 5 from J; bases not matched to a gene: 9. Here the CDR3 reads CASSLGTSGRAWDNEQFF. CDR3 in DNA: TGCGCCAGCAGCCTAGGGACTAGCGGGAGGGCCTGGGACAATGAGCAGTTCTTC.

V gene TRBV6-5 combines with J gene TRBJ2-7; D call uncertain. Germline lookup yields CDR1 MNHEY and CDR2 SVGAGI. The V end lost 2 bases, the J end lost 3 bases, and 8 bases lay between the germline ends. The CDR3 contains 13 residues. The CDR3 spells CASSYNQIYEQYF. Written as DNA, the CDR3 is TGTGCCAGCAGTTACAACCAGATCTACGAGCAGTACTTC.

The chain couples TRBV4-3 to TRBJ2-2, with 10 bases aligning to TRBD2. Germline-derived CDR1 and CDR2 are LGHNA and YSLEER. This CDR3 has 17 amino acids. The V and J ends lost 2 bases and 8 bases, in that order; junction bases with no gene match: 11. CDR3 protein: CASSQRGASGSIGELFF. As DNA, the CDR3 is TGCGCCAGCAGCCAAAGGGGGGCTAGCGGGAGCATTGGGGAGCTGTTTTTT.

This clone was detected once. The CDR3 protein is CASVGDFREKLFF. CDR3 sequence (DNA): TGTGCCAGCGTGGGGGACTTTAGGGAAAAACTGTTTTTT. The V and J genes are TRBV28 and TRBJ1-4; weak D call: TRBD1 (5 bases). CDR3 size: 13 residues. V dropped 8 bases and J dropped 8 bases, with 15 bases sitting between them. Germline V gives CDR1 MDHEN, CDR2 SYDVKM.

The chain carries TRBV4-2 and TRBJ2-1; possibly TRBD2 for D (5 bases). The CDR3 contains 12 residues. Germline CDR1 reads LGHNA; CDR2 reads YNFKEQ. The germline V and J ends were trimmed by 8 bases and 5 bases, with 10 bases remaining between them. CDR3 amino acids: CASSGGHNEQFF. The CDR3 DNA sequence: TGTGCCAGCTCTGGCGGGCACAATGAGCAGTTCTTC.

This chain links TRBV25-1 with TRBJ2-1, with 11 bases aligning to TRBD2. There are 15 residues in the CDR3. Germline CDR1 MGHDK, CDR2 SYGVNS. V dropped 3 bases and J dropped 6; count of bases not matched to a gene: 4. The CDR3, as DNA: TGTGCCAGCAGTGAGCTAGCGGGAGGAGCCAATGAGCAGTTCTTC. Its protein product is CASSELAGGANEQFF. Together with reference TRBV25-1 and TRBJ2-1, the CDR3 gives the full variable domain: EADIYQTPRYLVIGTGKKITLECSQTMGHDKMYWYQQDPGMELHLIHYSYGVNSTEKGDLSSESTVSRIRTEHFPLTLESARPSHTSQYLCASSELAGGANEQFFGPGTRLTVL.

As DNA, the CDR3 is TGTGCCAGCAGCCAACCCCGGGACAGGGGGCCTTGGGCTTTCTTT. Amino acid sequence: CASSQPRDRGPWAFF. The rearrangement links TRBV6-2 or TRBV6-3 to TRBJ1-1; 12 nucleotides match TRBD1. The ends lost 6 bases at V and 11 bases at J; junction bases unmatched: 13. The CDR3 sequence is 15 residues long. Looked up from germline, CDR1 is MNHEY and CDR2 is SVGEGT.

The chain joins TRBV27 to TRBJ1-2; TRBD1 matches 8 bases. Germline assignment: CDR1 MNHEY and CDR2 SMNVEV (reference sequence). Unmatched junction bases numbered 7, after V lost 4 bases and J lost 3 bases. The CDR3 contains 15 residues. CDR3 DNA sequence: TGTGCCAGCAGTTCGACCGGACAGGGACACTATGGCTACACCTTC. Translation: CASSSTGQGHYGYTF.

The rearrangement uses TRBV6-2 or TRBV6-3 and TRBJ1-1; 9 bases map to TRBD1. Germline CDR1 reads MNHEY; CDR2 reads SVGEGT. This CDR3 is 17 amino acids long. The V segment lost 5 bases and the J segment 0 bases; nucleotides outside the gene matches: 10. CDR3 bases: TGTGCCAGCAGTACGTCCTGGACAGGGGACATGAACACTGAAGCTTTCTTT. It yields the protein CASSTSWTGDMNTEAFF.

This rearrangement joins TRBV18 to TRBJ1-3, with D tentatively TRBD1 (6 bases). The germline CDR1 and CDR2 sequences are KGHSH and LQKENI. The CDR3 length is 15 residues. Deletions cut 3 bases from V and 0 bases from J, with 9 bases between. The CDR3 DNA sequence: TGTGCCAGCTCACCCCAGGGGACCTCTGGAAACACCATATATTTT. Its protein product is CASSPQGTSGNTIYF.

This sequence joins TRBV28 and TRBJ2-5, with 14 nucleotides matching TRBD2. CDR1 and CDR2 (germline): MDHEN, SYDVKM. Germline trimming cut 5 bases from V and 14 bases from J; bases unmatched to any gene: 10. The CDR3 totals 14 residues. The CDR3 bases are TGTGCCAGCAGTACCTTCGGGACTAGCGGGAGTTACTACTTC. Translated: CASSTFGTSGSYYF.

V usage is TRBV4-3 and J usage is TRBJ1-4; D possibly corresponds to TRBD1 (6 bases). The V and J ends lost 4 bases and 0 bases respectively, with 18 bases between them. The CDR3 spans 18 residues. Germline CDR1 is LGHNA and CDR2 is YSLEER. CDR3 residues: CASSPGQSLRATNEKLFF. The CDR3 nucleotides read TGCGCCAGCAGCCCGGGACAATCCTTAAGGGCAACTAATGAAAAACTGTTTTTT.

J is TRBJ2-1 and V is TRBV5-8, with TRBD2 identical over 12 bases. Germline values: CDR1 SGHTS, CDR2 YDEGEE. This CDR3 comprises 18 residues. V trimming: 0 bases; J trimming: 13 bases; junction bases outside the gene matches: 17. The CDR3 sequence is CASSLAFWASGRALYQFF. CDR3 DNA: TGTGCCAGCAGCTTGGCCTTCTGGGCTAGCGGGAGGGCCTTGTATCAGTTCTTC.

The gene calls are TRBV6-5 and TRBJ1-1; tentative D call: TRBD1 (6 bases). This CDR3 comprises 14 residues. Germline V gene sequence: CDR1 MNHEY, CDR2 SVGAGI. Trimming removed 2 bases at V and 3 bases at J, with 10 bases between. DNA of the CDR3: TGTGCCAGCAGTTACAGAGGGGGTTACACTGAAGCTTTCTTT. It yields the protein CASSYRGGYTEAFF.

The V call is TRBV5-1, the J call TRBJ1-2; D gene ambiguous. Germline assignment: CDR1 SGHRS and CDR2 YFSETQ. Between the trimmed V and J ends, which lost 9 bases and 3 bases, there was a span of 18 bases. The CDR3 spans 14 residues. CDR3 region: CATRLGLVDYGYTF. The CDR3 DNA reads TGCGCCACCCGCCTCGGTTTAGTTGACTATGGCTACACCTTC.

The rearrangement joins TRBV6-2 or TRBV6-3 to TRBJ1-1; D unresolved. V shed 5 bases and J shed 3 bases, with 13 bases lying between them. The CDR3 covers 14 residues. Germline V CDR1 and CDR2: MNHEY, SVGEGT. As DNA, the CDR3 is TGTGCCAGCAGTGCCTCGGGGATGGACACTGAAGCTTTCTTT. Its protein product is CASSASGMDTEAFF.

This chain connects TRBV4-2 to TRBJ2-5; TRBD1 is a possible D gene (6 bases). This CDR3 comprises 15 residues. The germline gives CDR1 LGHNA, CDR2 YNFKEQ. V dropped 0 bases and J dropped 7 bases, with 15 bases sitting between them. CDR3 in DNA: TGTGCCAGCAGCCAAGATCTGGCTACCAGGGGGACCCAGTACTTC. It codes for CASSQDLATRGTQYF.

This clone showed up just a few times. The V and J genes are TRBV3-1 (or the pseudogene TRBV3-2) and TRBJ1-5; perhaps TRBD1 as D (6 bases). Trimming pared 1 base from V and 0 bases from J, leaving 7 bases between. This CDR3 is 15 amino acids long. The germline gives CDR1 LGHDT, CDR2 YNNKEL (reference sequence). CDR3 DNA: TGTGCCAGCAGCCAAGGGACAGCTAGCAATCAGCCCCAGCATTTT. Translated: CASSQGTASNQPQHF.

V and J are TRBV4-1 and TRBJ2-7, with 8 positions matching TRBD1. CDR3 size: 15 residues. V was pared by 0 bases and J by 3 bases, with 4 bases of the junction left unmatched. Per the germline V gene, CDR1 is MGHRA and CDR2 is YSYEKL. Here the CDR3 DNA reads TGCGCCAGCAGCCAAGATAGCGGACAGGGCTACGAGCAGTACTTC. This gives the protein CASSQDSGQGYEQYF.

The CDR3 DNA reads as TGCGCCAGCAAAACAGGGTCAACCTACAATGAGCAGTTCTTC. Protein: CASKTGSTYNEQFF. This chain joins TRBV5-1 and TRBJ2-1; tentatively, D is TRBD1 (6 bases). Germline V gene data show CDR1 as SGHRS and CDR2 as YFSETQ. The ends were cut back, 6 bases at V and 2 bases at J, with 12 bases in the middle. This CDR3 region has 14 residues.

V usage is TRBV29-1 and J usage is TRBJ1-4; 9 bases fit TRBD1. Germline-derived CDR1 and CDR2 are SQVTM and ANQGSEA. The CDR3 runs 14 residues. With 5 bases clipped from V and 6 bases from J, the junction kept 7 bases outside the gene matches. The CDR3 DNA reads TGCAGCGTTAAACCTACAGGGGGCGATGAAAAACTGTTTTTT. Its translation is CSVKPTGGDEKLFF. Complete variable domain (other parts from reference TRBV29-1 and TRBJ1-4): SAVISQKPSRDICQRGTSLTIQCQVDSQVTMMFWYRQQPGQSLTLIATANQGSEATYESGFVIDKFPISRPNLTFSTLTVSNMSPEDSSIYLCSVKPTGGDEKLFFGSGTQLSVL.